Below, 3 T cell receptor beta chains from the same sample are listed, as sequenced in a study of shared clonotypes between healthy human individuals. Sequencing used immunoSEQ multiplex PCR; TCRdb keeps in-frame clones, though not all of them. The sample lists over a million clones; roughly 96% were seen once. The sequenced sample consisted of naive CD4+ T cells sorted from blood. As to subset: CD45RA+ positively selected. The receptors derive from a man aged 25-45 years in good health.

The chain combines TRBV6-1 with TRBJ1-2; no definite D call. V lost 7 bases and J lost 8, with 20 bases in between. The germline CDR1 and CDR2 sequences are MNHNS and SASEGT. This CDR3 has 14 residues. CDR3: CASKIGGQALGYTF. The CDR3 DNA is TGTGCCAGCAAAATTGGAGGTCAGGCTTTAGGCTACACCTTC.

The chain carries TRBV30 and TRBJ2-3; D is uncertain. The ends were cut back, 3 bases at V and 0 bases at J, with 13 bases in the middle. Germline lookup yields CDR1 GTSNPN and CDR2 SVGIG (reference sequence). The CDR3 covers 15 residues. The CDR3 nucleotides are TGTGCCTGGAGCACCCACCCAACCAGCACAGATACGCAGTATTTT. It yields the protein CAWSTHPTSTDTQYF.

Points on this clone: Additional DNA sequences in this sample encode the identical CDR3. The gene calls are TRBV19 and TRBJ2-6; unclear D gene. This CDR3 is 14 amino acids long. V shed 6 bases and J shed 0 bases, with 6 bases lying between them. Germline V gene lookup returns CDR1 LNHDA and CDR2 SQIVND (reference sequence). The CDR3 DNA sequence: TGTGCCAGTAGGGCCGGCTCTGGGGCCAACGTCCTGACTTTC. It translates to CASRAGSGANVLTF. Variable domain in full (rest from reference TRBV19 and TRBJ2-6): DGGITQSPKYLFRKEGQNVTLSCEQNLNHDAMYWYRQDPGQGLRLIYYSQIVNDFQKGDIAEGYSVSREKKESFPLTVTSAQKNPTAFYLCASRAGSGANVLTFGAGSRLTVL.